The next 11 T cell receptor beta chains were all read from a single sample in a study of cytomegalovirus exposure and HLA in healthy donors. Clones were sequenced by immunoSEQ multiplex PCR, and TCRdb holds only the in-frame ones, with some missing. Here the sample spans roughly 240,000 clones, roughly 89% being singletons. Material: PBMCs. Receptor source: a man aged 18 to 30 in good health and CMV-seronegative.

This clone was detected a few times. A read error may produce the germline difference seen at one junction end. The J gene is TRBJ1-5, the V gene TRBV27; D unclear. The germline V gene has CDR1 MNHEY and CDR2 SMNVEV (reference sequence). CDR3 size: 12 residues. The CDR3 DNA reads TGTGGCAGCGGGCTGCGCAATCAGCCCCAGCATTTT. This codes for CGSGLRNQPQHF.

The chain links TRBV5-1 to TRBJ2-7, with 8 bases aligning to TRBD1. With V trimmed by 0 bases and J by 5 bases, 10 bases remained unmatched. There are 16 residues in the CDR3. Germline assignment: CDR1 SGHRS and CDR2 YFSETQ. CDR3 nucleotides: TGCGCCAGCAGCTTGGATATTCGGACAGGGTCCCACGAGCAGTACTTC. Translated: CASSLDIRTGSHEQYF.

CDR3 sequence reads: CASSSGSTEAFF. CDR3 nucleotide sequence: TGTGCCAGCAGTTCAGGGTCCACTGAAGCTTTCTTT. This rearrangement joins TRBV28 to TRBJ1-1, with a possible D match to TRBD1 (5 bases). Per germline, CDR1 MDHEN and CDR2 SYDVKM. The CDR3 covers 12 residues. The ends were cut back, 4 bases at V and 4 bases at J, with 7 bases in the middle.

The chain uses TRBV6-4 and TRBJ1-2; D is unresolved. Per germline, CDR1 MRHNA and CDR2 SNTAGT. The CDR3 extends over 13 amino acids. Trimming left V 6 bases short and J 4 bases short, with 12 bases between. The CDR3 DNA sequence: TGTGCCAGCAGCCGGAGAGGTTTCTATGGCTACACCTTC. This gives the protein CASSRRGFYGYTF.

The chain is built from TRBV28 and TRBJ1-4; a possible D gene is TRBD1 (5 bases). V was pared by 4 bases and J by 9 bases, with 9 bases between. The CDR3 is 12 amino acids. CDR1 is MDHEN and CDR2 is SYDVKM in the germline V gene. The CDR3 loop is CASSSYRKKLFF. The CDR3 DNA reads as TGTGCCAGCAGTTCGTACAGGAAAAAACTGTTTTTT.

The V call is TRBV5-4, the J call TRBJ2-5; a weak D match, TRBD2 (5 bases). The CDR3 spans 14 residues. CDR1 is SGHNT, CDR2 YYREEE, per germline (reference sequence). V was trimmed by 3 bases and J by 5 bases, leaving 14 bases between them. CDR3 sequence reads: CASSSDYSRETQYF. The CDR3 nucleotides read TGTGCCAGCAGCTCTGACTACTCAAGGGAGACCCAGTACTTC.

The chain joins TRBV5-1 to TRBJ2-1, with D perhaps TRBD1 (6 bases). CDR1 and CDR2 (germline): SGHRS, YFSETQ. The V and J ends lost 0 bases and 0 bases respectively, with 10 bases between them. The CDR3 sequence is 16 residues long. As DNA, the CDR3 is TGCGCCAGCAGCTTGGGATTAGGGGGCTCCTACAATGAGCAGTTCTTC. Translation gives CASSLGLGGSYNEQFF.

The CDR3 DNA reads as TGTGCCAGCAACCTCCTCGGGACTTCGAACACCGGGGAGCTGTTTTTT. It yields the protein CASNLLGTSNTGELFF. The rearrangement links TRBV7-2 to TRBJ2-2, with D maybe TRBD2 (6 bases). In germline, CDR1 is SGHTA, CDR2 FQGNSA. The length of the CDR3 is 16 residues. The germline V and J ends were trimmed by 7 bases and 0 bases, with 15 bases remaining between them.

The chain is built from TRBV25-1 and TRBJ1-4; 7 positions agree with TRBD1. Germline-derived CDR1 and CDR2 are MGHDK and SYGVNS. Trimming at V came to 5 bases and at J to 5 bases, leaving 8 bases not matched to a gene. The length of the CDR3 is 15 residues. CDR3 loop: CASSMSTGRNEKLFF. DNA for the CDR3: TGTGCCAGCAGTATGTCGACAGGGAGAAATGAAAAACTGTTTTTT.

The V and J genes are TRBV15 and TRBJ1-2; a possible D gene is TRBD1 (6 bases). Germline V lookup: CDR1 LNHNV, CDR2 YYDKDF (reference sequence). Trimming shortened V by 1 base and J by 11 bases, and 14 bases separated the two germline ends. The CDR3 runs to 13 residues. In nucleotides, the CDR3 is TGTGCCACCAGCAGAGGGACAGAGATCACTTACACCTTC. It encodes CATSRGTEITYTF.

The sample holds a few counts of this clone. This chain links TRBV6-1 with TRBJ1-2; TRBD1 agrees at 7 bases. The CDR3 spans 15 residues. Losses at the gene ends were 6 bases for V and 8 bases for J; bases not matched to a gene: 15. CDR1 MNHNS and CDR2 SASEGT come from the germline V gene. The CDR3 DNA follows: TGTGCCAGCAGAACGAATGACAGGGCCTTAAGGGGCTACACCTTC. This translates into CASRTNDRALRGYTF.